This T cell receptor (beta chain) came from a study of blood T cell dynamics during melanoma immunotherapy. From germline, CDR1 is SGHTA and CDR2 FQGNSA. Unmatched junction bases numbered 9, after V lost 8 bases and J lost 4 bases. The CDR3 covers 15 residues. Time point here: week 3, after first cycle of checkpoint inhibitor. Apart from a couple of fast progressors, RECIST 1.1 response was judged 12 weeks post-infusion. Some clones are missing from TCRdb's copy, which holds only in-frame ones; the method was immunoSEQ multiplex PCR. This table holds fewer than 30,000 clones, over 80% found once. The sequencing here drew on blood, taken from a patient treated with checkpoint blockade. The V and J genes are TRBV7-2 and TRBJ2-2, with 8 bases matching TRBD2. This TCR derives from a human donor with melanoma. The DNA of the CDR3 is TGTGCCAGCCTCCCAACTAGCGGCTCCACCGGGGAGCTGTTTTTT. Translation: CASLPTSGSTGELFF.